Listed here are 17 T cell receptor beta chains from one sample, sequenced in a study of radiotherapy plus CTLA-4 blockade in lung cancer. The data were produced by immunoSEQ multiplex PCR, yet TCRdb's version contains in-frame clones alone and is incomplete. Among more than 75,000 clones listed, about 88% were seen once. Sequenced material: peripheral blood, taken from a patient treated with radiotherapy plus ipilimumab. These receptors originate from a human donor with non-small cell lung cancer who had stable disease on radiotherapy plus ipilimumab.

The table lists this clone with a few counts. This specimen includes other DNA sequences encoding the same CDR3. The chain has TRBV6-5 and TRBJ1-3; weak D call: TRBD1 (5 bases). Germline V CDR1 and CDR2: MNHEY, SVGAGI. V was shortened by 2 bases and J by 0 bases, with 8 bases between the two germline ends. The CDR3 is 15 residues long. CDR3 bases: TGTGCCAGCAGTTACGAGGGGATCTCTGGAAACACCATATATTTT. Protein sequence: CASSYEGISGNTIYF.

The chain couples TRBV5-1 to TRBJ2-3; TRBD2 matches 12 bases. V shed 7 bases, J shed 5 bases, and the junction held 11 bases outside the gene matches. CDR1 is SGHRS, CDR2 YFSETQ, per germline. The CDR3 loop spans 16 amino acids. In DNA form, the CDR3 reads TGCGCCAGCCAGTATCCGCTAGCGGGGGGGCGAGATACGCAGTATTTT. This sequence encodes CASQYPLAGGRDTQYF.

This sequence joins TRBV5-5 and TRBJ2-3; TRBD1 might be the D (6 bases). V was trimmed by 4 bases and J by 0 bases, leaving 9 bases between them. The CDR3 has 14 residues. Germline CDR1 is SGHKS and CDR2 is YYEKEE (reference sequence). CDR3 protein: CASSADSSTDTQYF. The CDR3 nucleotides are TGTGCCAGCAGCGCGGACAGTAGCACAGATACGCAGTATTTT.

The chain links TRBV28 to TRBJ1-1; 9 bases line up with TRBD1. CDR3 size: 14 residues. With V trimmed by 4 bases and J by 7 bases, 7 bases remained unmatched. Germline values: CDR1 MDHEN, CDR2 SYDVKM. CDR3 nucleotides: TGTGCCAGCAGTTCAACAGGGGGCGTCGTTGAAGCTTTCTTT. It yields the protein CASSSTGGVVEAFF. The full variable domain, rest sourced from reference TRBV28 and TRBJ1-1, is DVKVTQSSRYLVKRTGEKVFLECVQDMDHENMFWYRQDPGLGLRLIYFSYDVKMKEKGDIPEGYSVSREKKERFSLILESASTNQTSMYLCASSSTGGVVEAFFGQGTRLTVV.

This chain joins TRBV5-1 and TRBJ2-6, with D tentatively TRBD2 (6 bases). The CDR3 extends over 18 amino acids. Germline CDR1 reads SGHRS; CDR2 reads YFSETQ. V gave up 0 bases and J gave up 0 bases, with 13 bases separating them. In DNA, the CDR3 is TGCGCCAGCAGCTTGGAGGGCGGGATAAGCTCTGGGGCCAACGTCCTGACTTTC. Its translation: CASSLEGGISSGANVLTF.

This clone appeared a single time. CDR3 DNA sequence: TGTGCCAGCAGTGCCTCCGGGGCAGGCACCGGGGAGCTGTTTTTT. Its protein product is CASSASGAGTGELFF. The rearrangement links TRBV6-4 to TRBJ2-2; D possibly matches TRBD1 or TRBD2 (5 bases each). This CDR3 contains 15 residues. Germline CDR1 and CDR2: MRHNA and SNTAGT. Trimming left V 4 bases short and J 4 bases short, with 13 bases between.

The CDR3 region is CAWSLNSNQPQHF. CDR3 nucleotides: TGTGCCTGGAGTCTAAATAGCAATCAGCCCCAGCATTTT. This sequence joins TRBV30 and TRBJ1-5; no clear D. CDR3 length equals 13 residues. Trimming stripped 2 bases from V and 0 bases from J, with 5 bases between. Germline CDR1 GTSNPN, CDR2 SVGIG (reference sequence).

This chain joins TRBV6-6 and TRBJ2-7; D call uncertain. From germline, CDR1 is MNHNY and CDR2 SVGAGI (reference sequence). There are 12 residues in the CDR3. V lost 2 bases and J 3 bases, leaving 5 bases between the germline ends. The CDR3 is CASSYLNYEQYF. CDR3 DNA: TGTGCCAGCAGTTACCTTAACTACGAGCAGTACTTC.

This chain connects TRBV19 to TRBJ2-3; 8 positions match TRBD1. Germline CDR1 and CDR2: LNHDA and SQIVND (reference sequence). Trimming at V came to 9 bases and at J to 5 bases, leaving 10 bases not matched to a gene. This CDR3 is 14 amino acids long. The CDR3 loop is CASWGQVRGDTQYF. The CDR3 DNA follows: TGTGCCAGCTGGGGACAGGTACGAGGAGATACGCAGTATTTT.

The genes are TRBV10-2 and TRBJ1-4, with 9 bases identical to TRBD1. After removal of 8 bases from V and 8 bases from J, the junction contained 6 bases not matched to a gene. This CDR3 is 13 amino acids long. Germline CDR1 WSHSY, CDR2 SAAADI. CDR3 sequence reads: CASRDRVEEKLFF. In nucleotides, the CDR3 is TGCGCCAGCCGGGACAGGGTGGAGGAAAAACTGTTTTTT.

The CDR3 nucleotides are TGTGCCAGCAGTGAAAGGGCAGGGGGTTCAACCGGGGAGCTGTTTTTT. It yields the protein CASSERAGGSTGELFF. J is TRBJ2-2 and V is TRBV6-1, with 7 bases lining up with TRBD1. Per germline, CDR1 MNHNS and CDR2 SASEGT. Unmatched junction bases numbered 8, after V lost 2 bases and J lost 5 bases. There are 16 residues in the CDR3.

This clone has only a few counts. The gene calls are TRBV7-9 and TRBJ2-7, with D possibly TRBD2 on 5 matching bases. V gave up 3 bases and J gave up 6 bases, with 15 bases separating them. The CDR3 is made up of 14 amino acids. Germline V lookup: CDR1 SEHNR, CDR2 FQNEAQ (reference sequence). In DNA, the CDR3 is TGTGCCAGCAGCTTGGTTCTAGCCTCAGGCGAGCAGTACTTC. Encoded protein: CASSLVLASGEQYF. The variable domain in full, with the rest retrieved from reference TRBV7-9 and TRBJ2-7, is DTGVSQNPRHKITKRGQNVTFRCDPISEHNRLYWYRQTLGQGPEFLTYFQNEAQLEKSRLLSDRFSAERPKGSFSTLEIQRTEQGDSAMYLCASSLVLASGEQYFGPGTRLTVT.

This chain connects TRBV5-6 to TRBJ2-3; the match to TRBD2 covers 13 bases. Germline V lookup: CDR1 SGHDT, CDR2 YYEEEE. The V segment lost 7 bases and the J segment 6 bases; nucleotides outside the gene matches: 8. This CDR3 has 15 residues. Here the CDR3 reads CASGKLAGGRDTQYF. CDR3 nucleotides: TGTGCCAGCGGAAAACTAGCGGGAGGGCGGGATACGCAGTATTTT. Using reference TRBV5-6 and TRBJ2-3 for the parts outside the CDR3, the full variable domain is DAGVTQSPTHLIKTRGQQVTLRCSPKSGHDTVSWYQQALGQGPQFIFQYYEEEERQRGNFPDRFSGHQFPNYSSELNVNALLLGDSALYLCASGKLAGGRDTQYFGPGTRLTVL.

This clone was recorded a few times. V is TRBV5-1 and J is TRBJ2-5; a weak D match, TRBD2 (6 bases). The CDR3 is 15 amino acids. Germline V gives CDR1 SGHRS, CDR2 YFSETQ. V was cut by 4 bases and J by 0 bases, with 13 bases left in between. CDR3 loop: CASSAKGLDQETQYF. In nucleotides, the CDR3 is TGCGCCAGCAGCGCCAAGGGACTGGACCAAGAGACCCAGTACTTC.

V usage is TRBV5-1 and J usage is TRBJ2-3, with D possibly being TRBD1 (6 bases). Between the trimmed V and J ends, which lost 4 bases and 4 bases, there was a span of 10 bases. This CDR3 comprises 13 residues. CDR1 is SGHRS and CDR2 is YFSETQ in the germline V gene. CDR3 region: CASSLQGADTQYF. In DNA, the CDR3 is TGCGCCAGCAGCCTACAGGGCGCAGATACGCAGTATTTT.

This chain's CDR3 is CASSPTVSYEQYF. CDR3 DNA: TGTGCCAGCTCACCGACAGTTTCCTACGAGCAGTACTTC. J is TRBJ2-7 and V is TRBV18; tentative D call: TRBD1 (5 bases). CDR3 length: 13 residues. With 3 bases removed from V and 1 base from J, the gap between germline ends came to 7 bases. Germline assignment: CDR1 KGHSH and CDR2 LQKENI.

The rearrangement joins TRBV5-4 to TRBJ2-3, with 8 bases that match TRBD2. Germline CDR1 reads SGHNT; CDR2 reads YYREEE (reference sequence). The CDR3 extends over 14 amino acids. The V gene end was trimmed by 4 bases and the J gene end by 4 bases; junction bases not matched to a gene: 5. Here the CDR3 reads CASSPGRGADTQYF. DNA for the CDR3: TGTGCCAGCAGCCCGGGGCGGGGGGCAGATACGCAGTATTTT. Using reference TRBV5-4 and TRBJ2-3 for the parts outside the CDR3, the full variable domain is ETGVTQSPTHLIKTRGQQVTLRCSSQSGHNTVSWYQQALGQGPQFIFQYYREEENGRGNFPPRFSGLQFPNYSSELNVNALELDDSALYLCASSPGRGADTQYFGPGTRLTVL.